This T cell receptor beta chain stems from a study of T-cell memory formation after mild COVID-19. The study's findings and limits: Memory from before infection featured some responding clones, which suggests cross-reactive memory joined.

CDR1 DFQATT and CDR2 SNEGSKA come from the germline V gene (reference sequence). V lost 8 bases to trimming and J lost 1 base, with 14 bases between them. The CDR3 totals 13 residues. It was 5'RACE with constant-segment primers that produced the TCR alpha and TCR beta cDNA libraries, which carried sample barcodes and UMIs. TCRdb reprocessed the 5' RACE reads with MiXCR, giving one entry per CDR3 protein. The sample holds roughly 86,000 distinct CDR3 sequences, more than 12% seen once. Regarding this clonotype: The antigen is unknown.

The chain couples TRBV20-1 to TRBJ1-1; D is unclear. The sequencing input was PBMCs or a T cell subset sorted from them (not recorded which). The TCR originated in a man younger than 35 who had mild COVID-19 (a few samples of this study predate the infection). Cell type and time point are not known. The CDR3 reads CSPKNRENTEAFF. The DNA of the CDR3 is TGCAGTCCTAAAAACAGAGAGAACACTGAAGCTTTCTTT.